This T cell receptor (beta chain) was retrieved from a study of technical replicates of blood from four donors. This CDR3 spans 13 amino acids. The V segment lost 5 bases and the J segment 7 bases; nucleotides outside the gene matches: 5. Germline values: CDR1 MNHEY, CDR2 SMNVEV (reference sequence). The protocol was immunoSEQ multiplex PCR, while the TCRdb copy is restricted to in-frame clones and leaves out a portion. This sample has 75,000 to 80,000 clones, with roughly 94% found just once. V and J are TRBV27 and TRBJ1-2; 9 bases map to TRBD1. This TCR was recovered from a human donor in good health. Input material: T cells isolated from PBMCs. CDR3 DNA sequence: TGTGCCAGCAGTCTGGGACAGGGTGGTGGCTACACCTTC. Translated: CASSLGQGGGYTF.